This T cell receptor beta chain comes out of a study of CD8+CD57+ T cells in acquired aplastic anemia. Study at large: Sorting CD4+ and CD8+ cells gave DNA averaging approximately 3 ug. General study points: The CD8+ Simpson's diversity of patients and controls was not significantly different. Patients and controls shared 25 to 30 CD8+ CDR3 sequences.

According to the study, genomic DNA was the template for TCR beta VDJ and CDR3 profiling. Via MiXCR, TCRdb re-called the reads, giving one row per CDR3 protein. The sample lists more than 150,000 distinct CDR3 sequences, roughly 50% occurring once. Sequencing was done on patients that had shown CD8+CD57+ cell expansion by flow cytometry. Each patient carried a diagnosis of severe acquired aplastic anemia. With respect to this clonotype: Its target is unknown. Being one base from a much bigger clone, this may be a read error.

The CDR3 sequence is 16 residues long. Germline V CDR1 and CDR2: LGHNT, FRNRAP. The source material was sorted CD4+, CD8+, or CD8+CD57+ T cells (not recorded which) from PBMCs. The chain combines TRBV12-5 with TRBJ2-5; 10 nucleotides match TRBD1. This sequence was found in a human donor with aplastic anemia. The CDR3 spells CASDLWGQGRSETQYF. The CDR3 region has the DNA TGTGCTAGTGATTTGTGGGGACAGGGGAGATCAGAGACCCAGTACTTC.